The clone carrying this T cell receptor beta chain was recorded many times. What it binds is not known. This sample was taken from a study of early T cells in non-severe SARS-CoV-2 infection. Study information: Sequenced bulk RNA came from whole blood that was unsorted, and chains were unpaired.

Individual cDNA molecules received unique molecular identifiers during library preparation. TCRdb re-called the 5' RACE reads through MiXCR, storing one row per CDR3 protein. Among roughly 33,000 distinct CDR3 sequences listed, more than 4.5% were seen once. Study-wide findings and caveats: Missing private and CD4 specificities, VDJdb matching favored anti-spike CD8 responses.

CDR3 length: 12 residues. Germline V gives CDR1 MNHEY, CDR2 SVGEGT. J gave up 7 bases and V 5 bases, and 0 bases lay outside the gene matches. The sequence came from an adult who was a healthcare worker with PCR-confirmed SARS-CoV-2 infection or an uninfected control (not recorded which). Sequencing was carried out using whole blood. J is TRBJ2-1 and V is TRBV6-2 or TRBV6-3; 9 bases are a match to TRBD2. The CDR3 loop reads CASSSGRNEQFF. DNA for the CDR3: TGTGCCAGCAGTAGCGGGAGGAATGAGCAGTTCTTC.